Below are 20 T cell receptor beta chains sequenced from a single sample in a study of siplizumab effects on memory and regulatory T cells. The data were produced by immunoSEQ multiplex PCR, yet TCRdb's version contains in-frame clones alone and is incomplete. This sample yields nearly 95,000 clones, of which 94% are seen a single time; 0.3% belongs to the top ten. Sequencing was carried out using non-Treg CD4+ T cells sorted from blood. The receptors stem from a human donor in good health.

The chain employs TRBV7-8 and TRBJ1-1; the D is unclear. Trimming cost V 1 base and J 2 bases, with 11 bases left between them. The CDR3 has 15 amino acids. Germline CDR1 is SGHVS and CDR2 is FQNEAQ. In nucleotides, the CDR3 is TGTGCCAGCAGCTTAGTCGTGAACATCAACACTGAAGCTTTCTTT. It specifies CASSLVVNINTEAFF.

V and J are TRBV6-1 and TRBJ2-6; D unresolved. Per germline, CDR1 MNHNS and CDR2 SASEGT. This CDR3 contains 15 residues. Trimming took 4 bases from V and 4 from J, leaving 11 bases between them. CDR3 loop: CASSGSREGANVLTF. For the CDR3, the DNA is TGTGCCAGCAGTGGATCGAGAGAGGGGGCCAACGTCCTGACTTTC.

This clone was detected once. The gene calls are TRBV5-1 and TRBJ1-2, with TRBD1 matching over 12 bases. Trimming removed 3 bases from V and 7 bases from J; junction bases left unmatched: 7. The CDR3 consists of 15 residues. CDR1 is SGHRS, CDR2 YFSETQ, per germline. The CDR3: CASSSPGQGASGYTF. DNA for the CDR3: TGCGCCAGCAGCTCTCCGGGACAGGGGGCGAGTGGCTACACCTTC. The full variable domain, with the rest looked up from reference TRBV5-1 and TRBJ1-2, is KAGVTQTPRYLIKTRGQQVTLSCSPISGHRSVSWYQQTPGQGLQFLFEYFSETQRNKGNFPGRFSGRQFSNSRSEMNVSTLELGDSALYLCASSSPGQGASGYTFGSGTRLTVV.

This clone was seen a single time. The chain carries TRBV9 and TRBJ1-2; 7 nucleotides match TRBD1. J was trimmed by 4 bases and V by 0 bases; bases with no gene match: 6. Germline-derived CDR1 and CDR2 are SGDLS and YYNGEE. The CDR3 spans 15 residues. For the CDR3, the DNA is TGTGCCAGCAGCGTAGAGGGCAGGGGGATCTATGGCTACACCTTC. This codes for CASSVEGRGIYGYTF.

V gene TRBV5-1 combines with J gene TRBJ2-5; TRBD2 aligns across 8 bases. The trim removed 9 bases at V and 5 bases at J, leaving 9 bases unmatched. Germline lookup yields CDR1 SGHRS and CDR2 YFSETQ. The length of the CDR3 is 13 residues. The CDR3 loop is CATSGGALETQYF. CDR3 bases: TGCGCCACCTCGGGGGGGGCTCTGGAGACCCAGTACTTC.

This rearrangement joins TRBV30 to TRBJ2-7, with D perhaps TRBD1 or TRBD2 (5 bases each). The CDR3 extends over 13 amino acids. Trimming cost V 3 bases and J 7 bases, with 16 bases left between them. The germline gives CDR1 GTSNPN, CDR2 SVGIG (reference sequence). CDR3 DNA: TGTGCCTGGAGGCCGCAGGGACCTCTAGAGCAGTACTTC. Translation gives CAWRPQGPLEQYF.

V gene TRBV5-1 combines with J gene TRBJ2-7; no clear D. The CDR3 runs 11 residues. V lost 5 bases, J lost 3 bases, and 6 bases lay in between. Germline CDR1 is SGHRS and CDR2 is YFSETQ. The CDR3 DNA reads as TGCGCCAGCAGGATGAACTACGAGCAGTACTTC. The encoded protein is CASRMNYEQYF. Drawing the rest from reference TRBV5-1 and TRBJ2-7, the complete variable domain is KAGVTQTPRYLIKTRGQQVTLSCSPISGHRSVSWYQQTPGQGLQFLFEYFSETQRNKGNFPGRFSGRQFSNSRSEMNVSTLELGDSALYLCASRMNYEQYFGPGTRLTVT.

The chain carries TRBV5-1 and TRBJ1-2; tentatively, D is TRBD1 (5 bases). The V end was cut by 3 bases, the J end by 0 bases, with 6 bases between. Germline CDR1 and CDR2: SGHRS and YFSETQ. There are 13 residues in the CDR3. CDR3 nucleotide sequence: TGCGCCAGCAGCTCGGGGGCTAACTATGGCTACACCTTC. Protein: CASSSGANYGYTF.

The V and J genes are TRBV14 and TRBJ2-7; perhaps D is TRBD1 or TRBD2 (7 bases each). Per the germline V gene, CDR1 is SGHDN and CDR2 is FVKESK. Trimming took off 7 bases at V and 6 bases at J, with 22 bases between the two ends. This CDR3 is built from 15 residues. CDR3 amino acids: CASTESGRGQVEQYF. Here the CDR3 DNA reads TGTGCCAGCACCGAAAGTGGGAGGGGGCAGGTCGAGCAGTACTTC.

This sequence joins TRBV6-1 and TRBJ1-5, with 9 bases that match TRBD1. Germline values: CDR1 MNHNS, CDR2 SASEGT. This CDR3 contains 15 residues. V trimming: 6 bases; J trimming: 7 bases; junction bases outside the gene matches: 10. The DNA of the CDR3 is TGTGCCAGCAGACCGGGACAGGGATTCGGACAGCCCCAGCATTTT. Translating gives CASRPGQGFGQPQHF.

This clone came up once. The chain couples TRBV6-1 to TRBJ1-2; tentative D call: TRBD1 (6 bases). The germline CDR1 and CDR2 sequences are MNHNS and SASEGT. V was shortened by 2 bases and J by 4 bases, with 14 bases between the two germline ends. This CDR3 is 15 amino acids long. The CDR3 nucleotides are TGTGCCAGCAGTGAAAAAGCGGACAGAGTCTATGGCTACACCTTC. As protein: CASSEKADRVYGYTF.

The chain joins TRBV19 to TRBJ1-5; D possibly corresponds to TRBD1 (6 bases). Germline V CDR1 and CDR2: LNHDA, SQIVND (reference sequence). This CDR3 comprises 16 residues. Trimming took 6 bases from V and 1 from J, leaving 16 bases between them. The CDR3 coding sequence is TGTGCCAGTAGGCGCTTTTCAGGGGACAGCAATCAGCCCCAGCATTTT. This codes for CASRRFSGDSNQPQHF. Using reference TRBV19 and TRBJ1-5 for the parts outside the CDR3, the full variable domain is DGGITQSPKYLFRKEGQNVTLSCEQNLNHDAMYWYRQDPGQGLRLIYYSQIVNDFQKGDIAEGYSVSREKKESFPLTVTSAQKNPTAFYLCASRRFSGDSNQPQHFGDGTRLSIL.

This chain joins TRBV6-6 and TRBJ2-1; 7 nucleotides agree with TRBD2. This CDR3 contains 13 residues. CDR1 is MNHNY, CDR2 SVGAGI, per germline (reference sequence). V gave up 4 bases and J gave up 10 bases; unmatched junction bases: 7. The CDR3 reads CASSSGLGWEQFF. The CDR3 DNA sequence: TGTGCCAGCAGTTCCGGACTAGGGTGGGAGCAGTTCTTC.

The CDR3: CASSVPGGSYGYTF. The CDR3 nucleotides read TGTGCCAGCAGCGTACCAGGGGGGAGCTATGGCTACACCTTC. The chain has TRBV9 and TRBJ1-2; TRBD1 matches at 7 bases. The CDR3 totals 14 residues. The germline CDR1 and CDR2 sequences are SGDLS and YYNGEE. V lost 1 base to trimming and J lost 4 bases; unmatched junction nucleotides: 4. Full variable domain (remainder filled in from reference TRBV9 and TRBJ1-2): DSGVTQTPKHLITATGQRVTLRCSPRSGDLSVYWYQQSLDQGLQFLIQYYNGEERAKGNILERFSAQQFPDLHSELNLSSLELGDSALYFCASSVPGGSYGYTFGSGTRLTVV.

V is TRBV6-6 and J is TRBJ1-4; the match to TRBD1 covers 7 bases. Germline V lookup: CDR1 MNHNY, CDR2 SVGAGI (reference sequence). The CDR3 runs to 14 residues. J lost 4 bases, V lost 6 bases, and 5 bases had no gene match. CDR3 residues: CASRFRGINEKLFF. The CDR3 DNA reads as TGTGCCAGCAGATTCAGGGGGATTAATGAAAAACTGTTTTTT.

The chain couples TRBV2 to TRBJ2-3; 8 bases line up with TRBD2. CDR3 size: 16 residues. V lost 3 bases, J lost 2 bases, and 7 bases stayed unmatched. Germline-derived CDR1 and CDR2 are SNHLY and FYNNEI. CDR3 sequence: CASSEERGYSTDTQYF. In DNA, the CDR3 is TGTGCCAGCAGTGAGGAGCGGGGGTATTCCACAGATACGCAGTATTTT. Full variable domain (missing parts from reference TRBV2 and TRBJ2-3): EPEVTQTPSHQVTQMGQEVILRCVPISNHLYFYWYRQILGQKVEFLVSFYNNEISEKSEIFDDQFSVERPDGSNFTLKIRSTKLEDSAMYFCASSEERGYSTDTQYFGPGTRLTVL.

The chain links TRBV12-5 to TRBJ2-7; D may be TRBD2 (5 bases). Germline CDR1 LGHNT, CDR2 FRNRAP. This CDR3 is 18 amino acids long. V was cut by 0 bases and J by 0 bases, with 18 bases left in between. The DNA for the CDR3 is TGTGCTAGTGGTTTGGTACTCCGGGGAGCAGGAAACTCCTACGAGCAGTACTTC. Amino acid sequence: CASGLVLRGAGNSYEQYF.

The rearrangement uses TRBV5-6 and TRBJ2-3; tentative D call: TRBD1 (6 bases). V was shortened by 5 bases and J by 4 bases, with 17 bases between the two germline ends. The CDR3 has 15 amino acids. Germline CDR1 reads SGHDT; CDR2 reads YYEEEE. The CDR3: CASSPGTTGSDTQYF. CDR3 coding DNA: TGTGCCAGCAGTCCCGGGACAACGGGCTCAGATACGCAGTATTTT.

The chain combines TRBV6-5 with TRBJ1-2; D gene uncertain. From germline, CDR1 is MNHEY and CDR2 SVGAGI. CDR3 length: 15 residues. With 0 bases removed from V and 2 bases from J, the gap between germline ends came to 10 bases. The CDR3 loop is CASSYSRGKNYGYTF. DNA of the CDR3: TGTGCCAGCAGTTACTCACGCGGGAAAAACTATGGCTACACCTTC.

The chain links TRBV10-2 to TRBJ1-1, with 7 bases identical to TRBD1. Germline CDR1 reads WSHSY; CDR2 reads SAAADI. V trimming: 4 bases; J trimming: 0 bases; junction bases outside the gene matches: 2. The CDR3 runs 14 residues. DNA of the CDR3: TGCGCCAGCAGTGGGACAGGAATGAACACTGAAGCTTTCTTT. Its translation is CASSGTGMNTEAFF.